This TCR beta chain was documented in a study of blood T cell repertoires in COVID-19. With 8 bases removed from V and 1 base from J, the gap between germline ends came to 7 bases. In germline, CDR1 is SEHNR, CDR2 FQNEAQ (reference sequence). The CDR3 sequence is 12 residues long. All enrollees were roughly 18 to 95 years old and from fewer than 25 US areas. Participants reported their clinical history, and cohort assignment relied on those reports. Sequencing was performed with immunoSEQ multiplex PCR; in TCRdb, only in-frame clones are kept and a portion is missing. Among over 350,000 clones listed, about 90% were seen once.

The receptor comes from a woman aged 18-29 years with acute COVID-19. The V gene is TRBV7-9, the J gene TRBJ2-3; D not certain. Sequenced material: PBMCs or T cells enriched from blood (not recorded which). The CDR3 DNA sequence: TGTGCCAGCCGTCAGGGCACAGATACGCAGTATTTT. As protein: CASRQGTDTQYF.